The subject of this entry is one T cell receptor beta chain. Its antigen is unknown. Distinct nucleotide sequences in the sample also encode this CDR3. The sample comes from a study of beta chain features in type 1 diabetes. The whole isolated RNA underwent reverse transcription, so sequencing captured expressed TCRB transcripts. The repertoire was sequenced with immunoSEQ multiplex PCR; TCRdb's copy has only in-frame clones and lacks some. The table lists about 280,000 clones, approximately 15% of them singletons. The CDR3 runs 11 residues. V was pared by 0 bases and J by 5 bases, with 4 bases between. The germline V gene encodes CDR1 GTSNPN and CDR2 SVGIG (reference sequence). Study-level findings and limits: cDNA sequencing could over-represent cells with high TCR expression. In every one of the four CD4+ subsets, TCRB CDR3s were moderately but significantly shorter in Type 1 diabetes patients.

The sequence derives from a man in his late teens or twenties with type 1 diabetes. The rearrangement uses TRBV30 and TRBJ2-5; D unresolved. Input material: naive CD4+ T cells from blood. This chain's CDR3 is CAWSVSETQYF. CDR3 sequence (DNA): TGTGCCTGGAGTGTCTCCGAGACCCAGTACTTC.